This T cell receptor beta chain was captured in a study of OX40 agonist ivuxolimab in advanced cancers. At the level of the study: There were three patients with partial responses, one having hepatocellular carcinoma and two cutaneous melanoma. Study results and caveats: Which antigen the expanded peripheral T cells recognized is unknown. Clonal expansion by week 6 occurred in CD4+ and CD8+ blood T cells (at 0.1 to 3.0 mg/kg).

The germline gives CDR1 SGHRS, CDR2 YFSETQ. V shed 6 bases and J shed 3 bases, with 16 bases lying between them. The CDR3 covers 14 residues. Libraries were prepared by immunoSEQ multiplex PCR; TCRdb keeps only in-frame clonotypes and omits some of them. The sample has 50,000 to 65,000 clones; about nine tenths are singletons. Concerning this clone itself: The target antigen is unknown.

The input for sequencing was CD4+ or CD8+ T cells sorted from blood, taken in a trial of the OX40 agonist ivuxolimab. The gene calls are TRBV5-1 and TRBJ2-7; D might be TRBD2 (6 bases). The TCR was taken from an adult with an advanced solid tumor such as melanoma, head and neck, liver or kidney cancer. CDR3 amino acids: CASNQAGADYEQYF. The CDR3 nucleotides read TGCGCCAGCAATCAAGCGGGCGCAGACTACGAGCAGTACTTC. Based on the CDR3 plus reference TRBV5-1 and TRBJ2-7, the full variable domain is KAGVTQTPRYLIKTRGQQVTLSCSPISGHRSVSWYQQTPGQGLQFLFEYFSETQRNKGNFPGRFSGRQFSNSRSEMNVSTLELGDSALYLCASNQAGADYEQYFGPGTRLTVT.